This T cell receptor (beta chain) was sequenced in a study of cytomegalovirus exposure and HLA in healthy donors. Study-level information: Falling in the Caucasian-associated ancestry cluster were 81% of approximately 400 genotyped donors. General study findings and limits: Previous analysis showed most TCR beta V segments were productive about 87% or about 30% of the time.

Trimming removed 1 base at V and 1 base at J, with 13 bases between. Per the germline V gene, CDR1 is SEHNR and CDR2 is FQNEAQ (reference sequence). The CDR3 is made up of 16 amino acids. The PCR contained 60 Vbeta and 13 Jbeta primers. Method: immunoSEQ multiplex PCR; TCRdb's copy keeps in-frame clones and lacks some. The repertoire holds over 150,000 clones, about 80% seen once, with about 9.5% in the top ten. With regard to this clone: Its target is unknown.

This clonotype was sampled from a man in his late teens or twenties in good health and CMV-seropositive. The V and J genes are TRBV7-9 and TRBJ1-2, with a possible D match to TRBD1 (6 bases). The specimen was PBMCs. The CDR3 DNA reads as TGTGCCAGCAGCTTAGAGTCCCGGGACATTAACTATGGCTACACCTTC. Its translation: CASSLESRDINYGYTF.